The TCR beta chain under discussion was sequenced for a study of CXCR3-negative and CXCR3-positive naive CD8 T cells. Whole-study results and caveats: Researchers reported similar TRBV-TRBJ usage in naive CXCR3-negative and CXCR3-positive cells, though memory differed. Sequencing showed both naive subsets with comparably high diversity, and memory CD8+ cells much lower.

There are 11 residues in the CDR3. Germline CDR1 reads SQVTM; CDR2 reads ANQGSEA. With regard to this clonotype: Its specificity is unknown.

Every individual CD8+ T cell subset underwent sorting in triplicate at 330,000 or so cells apiece. Naive CD8+ T cells were CD45RO-CCR7+CD27+CD95-. The method, 5' RACE with UMI labels, was used to prepare the TRB cDNA libraries. No DNA is given; TCRdb re-called the 5' RACE reads and lists each CDR3 protein once. This table lists several thousand distinct CDR3 sequences. The receptor comes from a human donor in good health. Some clones in this sample may be carry-over from other donors' samples. Sequenced sample: naive CXCR3- CD8+ T cells from blood. Subset indicated: CD45RO-CCR7+CD27+CD95- naive CD8+ T cells lacking CXCR3 (TNR3-). The V and J genes are TRBV29-1 and TRBJ1-2; TCRdb's D call, TRBD1, is unchecked because there is no DNA. The CDR3 sequence: CSFRDSYGYTF.